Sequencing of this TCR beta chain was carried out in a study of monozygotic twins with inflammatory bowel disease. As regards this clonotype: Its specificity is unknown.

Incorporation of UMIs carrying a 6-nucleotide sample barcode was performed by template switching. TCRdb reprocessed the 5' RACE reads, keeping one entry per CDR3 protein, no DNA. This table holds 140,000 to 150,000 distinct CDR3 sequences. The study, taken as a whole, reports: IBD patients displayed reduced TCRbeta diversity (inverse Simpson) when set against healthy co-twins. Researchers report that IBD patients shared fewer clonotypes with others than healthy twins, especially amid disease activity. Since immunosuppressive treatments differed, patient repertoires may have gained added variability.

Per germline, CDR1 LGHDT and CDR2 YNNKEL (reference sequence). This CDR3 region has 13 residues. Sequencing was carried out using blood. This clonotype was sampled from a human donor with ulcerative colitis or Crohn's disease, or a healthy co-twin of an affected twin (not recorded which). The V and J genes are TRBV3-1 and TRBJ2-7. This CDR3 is CASSQPTGYEQYF.